The 22 T cell receptor beta chains listed next were all sequenced from one sample in a study of blood T cell repertoires in COVID-19. TCRdb's copy holds only in-frame clones and misses some; the assay was immunoSEQ multiplex PCR. The sample lists about 59,000 clones, roughly 70% occurring once. Sequencing was done on a sample of peripheral blood. These receptors originate from a woman aged 50 to 60 with active or convalescent COVID-19.

This chain joins TRBV19 and TRBJ2-7; 8 positions agree with TRBD1. CDR3 size: 14 residues. Per germline, CDR1 LNHDA and CDR2 SQIVND (reference sequence). V trimming: 3 bases; J trimming: 6 bases; junction bases outside the gene matches: 7. The CDR3: CASSISRGPSEQYF. The CDR3 DNA sequence: TGTGCCAGTAGTATTTCCAGGGGGCCAAGCGAGCAGTACTTC.

CDR3 region: CASSQGALVSQHF. The CDR3 DNA reads as TGCGCCAGCTCCCAGGGCGCCCTTGTTTCCCAGCATTTT. J is TRBJ1-5 and V is TRBV10-2; D is possibly TRBD1 (5 bases). The CDR3 covers 13 residues. Per germline, CDR1 WSHSY and CDR2 SAAADI. The ends were cut back, 8 bases at V and 11 bases at J, with 19 bases in the middle.

V usage is TRBV19 and J usage is TRBJ1-6, with D maybe TRBD1 (6 bases). Germline CDR1 LNHDA, CDR2 SQIVND (reference sequence). The CDR3 spans 16 residues. V lost 10 bases and J 9 bases, leaving 25 bases between the germline ends. CDR3 amino acids: CATGQRGLSSGSPLHF. For the CDR3, the DNA is TGTGCCACCGGCCAGCGGGGGCTATCATCGGGTTCACCCCTCCACTTT.

The J gene is TRBJ2-2, the V gene TRBV5-1; D is perhaps TRBD1 (6 bases). Germline V gene data show CDR1 as SGHRS and CDR2 as YFSETQ. Trimming shortened V by 7 bases and J by 7 bases, and 14 bases separated the two germline ends. This CDR3 contains 13 residues. CDR3 bases: TGCGCCAGCGGTTGGCTACAGGGCGGGGAGCTGTTTTTT. Its protein product is CASGWLQGGELFF.

Note on this clone: This CDR3 is also generated by other DNA sequences in the sample. The gene calls are TRBV15 and TRBJ1-2; D unclear. Trimming stripped 0 bases from V and 5 bases from J, with 10 bases between. Germline V gene lookup returns CDR1 LNHNV and CDR2 YYDKDF (reference sequence). This CDR3 has 14 residues. CDR3 region: CATSREGRGYGYTF. In DNA, the CDR3 is TGTGCCACCAGCAGAGAAGGGCGCGGGTATGGCTACACCTTC.

The rearrangement joins TRBV6-2 or TRBV6-3 to TRBJ1-1, with D possibly TRBD1 on 5 matching bases. This CDR3 has 14 amino acids. Per germline, CDR1 MNHEY and CDR2 SVGEGT. V was clipped by 0 bases and J by 4 bases, with 9 bases between them. The chain's CDR3 is CASSYSGAGTEAFF. The DNA of the CDR3 is TGTGCCAGCAGTTACTCTGGGGCAGGCACTGAAGCTTTCTTT.

V usage is TRBV19 and J usage is TRBJ2-7, with 10 bases fitting TRBD1. CDR3 length: 14 amino acids. The trim removed 4 bases at V and 0 bases at J, leaving 0 bases unmatched. Germline lookup yields CDR1 LNHDA and CDR2 SQIVND (reference sequence). CDR3 sequence: CASSRQGASYEQYF. The CDR3, as DNA: TGTGCCAGTAGTAGACAGGGGGCCTCCTACGAGCAGTACTTC.

The CDR3: CASSQDLEGARETQYF. The CDR3 bases are TGCGCCAGCAGCCAAGATCTGGAAGGGGCGAGGGAGACCCAGTACTTC. The V and J genes are TRBV4-1 and TRBJ2-5, with D possibly TRBD1 on 5 matching bases. The V end lost 0 bases, the J end lost 5 bases, and 16 bases lay between the germline ends. This CDR3 contains 16 residues. Germline CDR1 and CDR2: MGHRA and YSYEKL.

This clone is a singleton in its sample. The chain combines TRBV14 with TRBJ2-1, with TRBD2 identical over 9 bases. In germline, CDR1 is SGHDN, CDR2 FVKESK. V was pared by 1 base and J by 7 bases, with 14 bases of the junction left unmatched. This CDR3 has 18 amino acids. CDR3 DNA sequence: TGTGCCAGCAGCCAAGGGCGAGGAGCCAGCGGGAGGTTGAATGAGCAGTTCTTC. It specifies CASSQGRGASGRLNEQFF.

J is TRBJ1-1 and V is TRBV7-9; the D is unclear. Germline lookup yields CDR1 SEHNR and CDR2 FQNEAQ (reference sequence). V gave up 3 bases and J gave up 3 bases, with 11 bases separating them. The CDR3 contains 14 residues. The CDR3 sequence: CASSFGDGYTEAFF. CDR3 bases: TGTGCCAGCAGCTTCGGTGACGGGTACACTGAAGCTTTCTTT.

The chain uses TRBV2 and TRBJ1-1; 8 bases fit TRBD1. CDR3 length: 14 residues. Germline V CDR1 and CDR2: SNHLY, FYNNEI. J gave up 0 bases and V 4 bases, and 1 base lay outside the gene matches. CDR3 nucleotides: TGTGCCAGCAGTGTGGACAGGGTGAACACTGAAGCTTTCTTT. Translating it yields CASSVDRVNTEAFF.

The genes are TRBV9 and TRBJ2-6, with 12 bases matching TRBD1. The germline gives CDR1 SGDLS, CDR2 YYNGEE. V shed 3 bases and J 3 bases; nucleotides not matched to a gene: 4. This CDR3 has 17 residues. Written as DNA, the CDR3 is TGTGCCAGCAGCGGCCGGGACAGGGGGCTTGGGGCCAACGTCCTGACTTTC. This sequence encodes CASSGRDRGLGANVLTF.

V is TRBV19 and J is TRBJ2-2; 8 nucleotides match TRBD2. Germline CDR1 LNHDA, CDR2 SQIVND (reference sequence). The junction had 5 bases not matched to a gene; V was cut back by 10 bases and J by 4 bases. The CDR3 spans 13 residues. The CDR3, as DNA: TGTGCCACAAAGCGGGAGATCACCGGGGAGCTGTTTTTT. Encoded protein: CATKREITGELFF. Based on the CDR3 plus reference TRBV19 and TRBJ2-2, the full variable domain is DGGITQSPKYLFRKEGQNVTLSCEQNLNHDAMYWYRQDPGQGLRLIYYSQIVNDFQKGDIAEGYSVSREKKESFPLTVTSAQKNPTAFYLCATKREITGELFFGEGSRLTVL.

The genes are TRBV24-1 and TRBJ2-6; possible D gene TRBD1, 6 bases. Germline V gene data show CDR1 as KGHDR and CDR2 as SFDVKD. V lost 3 bases and J 2 bases, leaving 7 bases between the germline ends. This CDR3 contains 15 residues. The CDR3: CATSDAGAGANVLTF. CDR3 DNA: TGTGCCACCAGTGATGCAGGGGCTGGGGCCAACGTCCTGACTTTC.

The rearrangement uses TRBV3-1 (or the pseudogene TRBV3-2) and TRBJ2-3; D unclear. Germline V gene lookup returns CDR1 LGHDT and CDR2 YNNKEL (reference sequence). The V end lost 4 bases, the J end lost 4 bases, and 9 bases lay between the germline ends. This CDR3 contains 13 residues. DNA for the CDR3: TGTGCCAGCAGCCCGTATGTCGCAGATACGCAGTATTTT. It specifies CASSPYVADTQYF.

This clone has ten or more counts. The chain employs TRBV3-1 (or the pseudogene TRBV3-2) and TRBJ2-7, with TRBD1 identical over 8 bases. J was trimmed by 6 bases and V by 0 bases; bases with no gene match: 13. This CDR3 has 17 amino acids. Germline-derived CDR1 and CDR2 are LGHDT and YNNKEL (reference sequence). The CDR3 nucleotides are TGTGCCAGCAGCCAAGACCCAGGGGGCCTTGCGTCCCGCGAGCAGTACTTC. Its protein product is CASSQDPGGLASREQYF.

The genes are TRBV9 and TRBJ1-1, with 9 bases lining up with TRBD1. The CDR3 covers 15 residues. Trimming took 0 bases from V and 8 from J; bases not matched to a gene: 8. Looked up from germline, CDR1 is SGDLS and CDR2 is YYNGEE. The CDR3 is CASSVAPGQGIEAFF. As DNA, the CDR3 is TGTGCCAGCAGCGTAGCTCCGGGACAGGGTATCGAAGCTTTCTTT. Using reference TRBV9 and TRBJ1-1 for the parts outside the CDR3, the full variable domain is DSGVTQTPKHLITATGQRVTLRCSPRSGDLSVYWYQQSLDQGLQFLIQYYNGEERAKGNILERFSAQQFPDLHSELNLSSLELGDSALYFCASSVAPGQGIEAFFGQGTRLTVV.

This clone was observed once. The CDR3 loop is CASSRYSDTQYF. The CDR3 nucleotides are TGTGCCAGCAGCCGGTACTCAGATACGCAGTATTTT. The chain employs TRBV3-1 (or the pseudogene TRBV3-2) and TRBJ2-3, with D uncertain. Looked up from germline, CDR1 is LGHDT and CDR2 is YNNKEL (reference sequence). V shed 4 bases and J shed 4 bases, with 6 bases lying between them. The CDR3 consists of 12 residues.

The chain joins TRBV5-4 to TRBJ1-2, with 7 bases matching TRBD1. The CDR3 has 15 residues. V trimming: 2 bases; J trimming: 4 bases; junction bases outside the gene matches: 8. Germline-derived CDR1 and CDR2 are SGHNT and YYREEE (reference sequence). The CDR3 spells CASSFPRGESYGYTF. CDR3 nucleotides: TGTGCCAGCAGCTTCCCCAGGGGGGAATCCTATGGCTACACCTTC.

The rearrangement joins TRBV7-8 to TRBJ2-5, with D perhaps matching TRBD2 (6 bases). V was trimmed by 1 base and J by 7 bases, leaving 16 bases between them. Germline loops: CDR1 SGHVS, CDR2 FQNEAQ. This CDR3 is built from 15 residues. The CDR3 bases are TGTGCCAGCAGCTTAGTTTTCACGGGGGAAGGGACCCAGTACTTC. Translated, it gives CASSLVFTGEGTQYF.

The V call is TRBV6-4, the J call TRBJ2-3; 8 bases line up with TRBD2. CDR3 length: 13 amino acids. J was trimmed by 9 bases and V by 3 bases; bases with no gene match: 5. Germline V CDR1 and CDR2: MRHNA, SNTAGT. DNA for the CDR3: TGTGCCAGCAGTGAGGCTCCGGGAGGGACGCAGTATTTT. It is translated as CASSEAPGGTQYF.

The gene calls are TRBV10-2 and TRBJ1-1; TRBD1 might be the D (5 bases). Trimming left V 2 bases short and J 4 bases short, with 14 bases between. The CDR3 runs to 15 residues. CDR1 is WSHSY, CDR2 SAAADI, per germline. The CDR3 DNA sequence: TGCGCCAGCAGTGAGATATGGGGAGGGGTCACTGAAGCTTTCTTT. It specifies CASSEIWGGVTEAFF.